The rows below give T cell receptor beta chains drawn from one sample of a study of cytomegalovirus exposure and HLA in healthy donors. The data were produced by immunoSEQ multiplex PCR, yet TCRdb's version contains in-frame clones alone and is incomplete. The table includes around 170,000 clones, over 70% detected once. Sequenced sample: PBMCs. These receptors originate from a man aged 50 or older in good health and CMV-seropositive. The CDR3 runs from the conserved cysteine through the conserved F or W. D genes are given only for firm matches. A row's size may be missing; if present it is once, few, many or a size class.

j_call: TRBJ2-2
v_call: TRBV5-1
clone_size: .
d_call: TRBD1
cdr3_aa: CASRGTANTGELFF
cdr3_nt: TGCGCCAGCAGAGGGACAGCGAACACCGGGGAGCTGTTTTTT

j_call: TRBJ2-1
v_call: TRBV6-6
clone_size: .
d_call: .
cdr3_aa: CASSYSTVNEQFF
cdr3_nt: TGTGCCAGCAGTTACTCGACAGTCAATGAGCAGTTCTTC

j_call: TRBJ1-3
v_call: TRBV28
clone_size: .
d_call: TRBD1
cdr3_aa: CASSTPGTAGNTIYF
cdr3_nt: TGTGCCAGCAGTACGCCCGGGACAGCCGGAAACACCATATATTTT

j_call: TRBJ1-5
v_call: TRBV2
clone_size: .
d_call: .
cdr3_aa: CAWGSSLQPQHF
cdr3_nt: TGTGCCTGGGGCAGTTCGCTTCAGCCCCAGCATTTT

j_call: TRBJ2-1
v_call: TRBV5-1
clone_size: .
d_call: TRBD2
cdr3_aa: CASSLQAGGSNEQFF
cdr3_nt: TGCGCCAGCAGCTTGCAAGCGGGAGGGTCCAATGAGCAGTTCTTC

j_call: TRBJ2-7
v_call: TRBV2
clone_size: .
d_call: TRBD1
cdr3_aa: CASSGERGLDEQYF
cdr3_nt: TGTGCCAGCAGTGGGGAGAGGGGGCTGGACGAGCAGTACTTC

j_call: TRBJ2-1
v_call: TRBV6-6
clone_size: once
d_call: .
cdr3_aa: CASSSSGGPYNEQFF
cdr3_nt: TGTGCCAGCAGCTCAAGCGGAGGGCCTTACAATGAGCAGTTCTTC

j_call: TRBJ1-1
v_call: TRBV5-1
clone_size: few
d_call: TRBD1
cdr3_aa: CASSFYTGGGYTEAFF
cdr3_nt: TGCGCCAGCAGCTTCTACACAGGGGGAGGATACACTGAAGCTTTCTTT

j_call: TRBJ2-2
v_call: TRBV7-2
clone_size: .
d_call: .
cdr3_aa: CASSPSGNTGELFF
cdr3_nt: TGTGCCAGCAGCCCGAGCGGTAACACCGGGGAGCTGTTTTTT

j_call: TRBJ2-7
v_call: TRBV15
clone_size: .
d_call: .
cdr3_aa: CATSRDRVGRWQYF
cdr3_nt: TGTGCCACCAGCAGAGATCGAGTGGGGAGATGGCAGTACTTC

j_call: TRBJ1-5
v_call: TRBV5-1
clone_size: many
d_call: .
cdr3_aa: CASSLGGGINQPQHF
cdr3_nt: TGCGCCAGCAGCTTGGGAGGAGGGATCAATCAGCCCCAGCATTTT

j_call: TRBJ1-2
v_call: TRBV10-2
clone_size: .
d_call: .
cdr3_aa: CASSGTGDYGYTF
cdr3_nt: TGCGCCAGCAGTGGGACCGGGGATTATGGCTACACCTTC

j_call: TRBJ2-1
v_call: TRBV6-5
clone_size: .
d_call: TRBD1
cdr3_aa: CASNHGQGHEQFF
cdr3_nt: TGTGCCAGTAACCACGGACAGGGGCATGAGCAGTTCTTC

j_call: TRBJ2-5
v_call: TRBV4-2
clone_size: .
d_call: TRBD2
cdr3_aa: CASSQGGTSGRGAETQYF
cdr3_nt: TGTGCCAGCAGCCAAGGGGGGACTAGCGGGAGAGGGGCTGAGACCCAGTACTTC

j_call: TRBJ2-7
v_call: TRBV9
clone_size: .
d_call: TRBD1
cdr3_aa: CASSVVSQGAEQYF
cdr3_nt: TGTGCCAGCAGCGTCGTAAGCCAGGGGGCCGAGCAGTACTTC

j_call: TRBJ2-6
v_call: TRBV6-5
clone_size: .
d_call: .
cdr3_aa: CASSPRSAGANVLTF
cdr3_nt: TGTGCCAGCAGCCCCCGGTCGGCTGGGGCCAACGTCCTGACTTTC

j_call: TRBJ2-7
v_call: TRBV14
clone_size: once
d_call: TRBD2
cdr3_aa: CASGTSSYEQYF
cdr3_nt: TGTGCCAGCGGGACTAGCTCCTACGAGCAGTACTTC

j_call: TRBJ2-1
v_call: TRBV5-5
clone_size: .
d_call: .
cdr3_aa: CASHLAYNEQFF
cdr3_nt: TGTGCCAGCCACTTAGCGTACAATGAGCAGTTCTTC

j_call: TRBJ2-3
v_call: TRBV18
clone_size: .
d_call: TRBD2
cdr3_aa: CASSPVLAVSTDTQYF
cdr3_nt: TGTGCCAGCTCACCGGTTCTAGCGGTTAGCACAGATACGCAGTATTTT

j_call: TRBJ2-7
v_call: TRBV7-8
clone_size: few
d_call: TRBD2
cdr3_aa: CASSLHLAGVNEQYF
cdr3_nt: TGTGCCAGCAGCCTACATCTAGCGGGAGTTAACGAGCAGTACTTC

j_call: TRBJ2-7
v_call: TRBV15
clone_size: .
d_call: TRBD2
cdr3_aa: CATSSKTSGRRSSYEQYF
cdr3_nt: TGTGCCACCAGCAGTAAAACTAGCGGGAGGCGCAGCTCCTACGAGCAGTACTTC

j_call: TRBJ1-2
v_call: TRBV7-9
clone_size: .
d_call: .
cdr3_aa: CASSLAGRVAYGYTF
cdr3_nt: TGTGCCAGCAGCTTAGCAGGCAGGGTGGCCTATGGCTACACCTTC

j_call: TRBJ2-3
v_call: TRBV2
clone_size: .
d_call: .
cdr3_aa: CASSYNTDTQYF
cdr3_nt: TGTGCCAGCAGTTACAATACAGATACGCAGTATTTT

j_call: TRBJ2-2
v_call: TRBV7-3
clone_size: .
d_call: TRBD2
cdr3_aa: CASSPKGLAGASGELFF
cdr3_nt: TGTGCCAGCAGCCCAAAGGGACTAGCGGGAGCGTCCGGGGAGCTGTTTTTT

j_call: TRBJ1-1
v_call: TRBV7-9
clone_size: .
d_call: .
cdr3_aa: CASSLPPTEAFF
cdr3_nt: TGTGCCAGCAGCTTACCCCCTACTGAAGCTTTCTTT

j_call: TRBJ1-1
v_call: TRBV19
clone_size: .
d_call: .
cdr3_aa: CASSIIGTEAFF
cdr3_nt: TGTGCCAGTAGTATAATCGGCACTGAAGCTTTCTTT

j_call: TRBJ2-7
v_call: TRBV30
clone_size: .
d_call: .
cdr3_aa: CAWSVGSLAEQYF
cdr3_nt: TGTGCCTGGAGCGTCGGGAGCCTGGCCGAGCAGTACTTC

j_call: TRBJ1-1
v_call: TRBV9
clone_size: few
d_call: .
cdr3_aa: CASSVDGHSGNTEAFF
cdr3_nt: TGTGCCAGCAGCGTAGACGGACACTCTGGCAACACTGAAGCTTTCTTT

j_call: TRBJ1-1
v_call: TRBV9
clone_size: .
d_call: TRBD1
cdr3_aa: CAGQGGTEAFF
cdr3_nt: TGTGCCGGCCAGGGGGGCACTGAAGCTTTCTTT

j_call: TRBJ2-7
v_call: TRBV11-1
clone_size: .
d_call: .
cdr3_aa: CASSHLRARSYEQYF
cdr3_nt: TGTGCCAGCAGCCATCTCAGGGCGAGGTCGTACGAGCAGTACTTC

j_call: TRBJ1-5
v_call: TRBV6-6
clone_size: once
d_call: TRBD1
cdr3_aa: CASSPPGQGANQPQHF
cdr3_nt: TGTGCCAGCAGTCCTCCGGGACAGGGGGCTAATCAGCCCCAGCATTTT

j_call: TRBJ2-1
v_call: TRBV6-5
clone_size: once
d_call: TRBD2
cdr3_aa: CASSRGVGSYNEQFF
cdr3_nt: TGTGCCAGCAGCCGGGGGGTCGGCTCCTACAATGAGCAGTTCTTC

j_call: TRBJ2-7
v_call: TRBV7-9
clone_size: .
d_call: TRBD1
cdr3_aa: CASSVSGTGVYEQYF
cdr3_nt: TGTGCCAGCAGCGTCTCCGGGACAGGGGTATACGAGCAGTACTTC

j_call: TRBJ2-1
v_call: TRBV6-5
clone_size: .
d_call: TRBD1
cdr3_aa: CASSYRTGELDEQFF
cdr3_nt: TGTGCCAGCAGTTACCGGACAGGGGAATTGGATGAGCAGTTCTTC

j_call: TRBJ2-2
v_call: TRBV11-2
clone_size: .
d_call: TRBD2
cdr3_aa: CASSKAGVAGELFF
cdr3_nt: TGTGCCAGCAGCAAAGCGGGAGTGGCCGGGGAGCTGTTTTTT